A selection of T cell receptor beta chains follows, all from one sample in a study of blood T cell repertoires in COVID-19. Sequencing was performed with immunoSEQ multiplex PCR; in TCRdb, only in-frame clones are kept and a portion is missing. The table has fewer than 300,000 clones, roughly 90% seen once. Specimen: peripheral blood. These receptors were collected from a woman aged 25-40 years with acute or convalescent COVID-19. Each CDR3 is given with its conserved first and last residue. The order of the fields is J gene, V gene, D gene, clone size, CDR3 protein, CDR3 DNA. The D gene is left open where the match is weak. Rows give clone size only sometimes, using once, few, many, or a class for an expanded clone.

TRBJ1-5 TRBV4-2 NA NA CASSLQEEVNQPQHF TGTGCCAGCAGCCTCCAGGAGGAGGTCAATCAGCCCCAGCATTTT
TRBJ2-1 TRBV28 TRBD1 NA CASSPLTGWDNEQFF TGTGCCAGCAGTCCCCTGACAGGGTGGGACAATGAGCAGTTCTTC
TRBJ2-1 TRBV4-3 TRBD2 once CASSLLAGPYNEQFF TGCGCCAGCAGTCTACTAGCGGGGCCCTACAATGAGCAGTTCTTC
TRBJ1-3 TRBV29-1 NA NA CSVGTGNTIYF TGCAGCGTTGGGACAGGAAACACCATATATTTT
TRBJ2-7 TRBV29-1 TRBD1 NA CSVVTGVYEQYF TGCAGCGTTGTGACAGGGGTCTACGAGCAGTACTTC
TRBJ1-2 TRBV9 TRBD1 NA CASSVAKETGAIGYTF TGTGCCAGCAGCGTAGCCAAAGAGACAGGGGCGATCGGCTACACCTTC
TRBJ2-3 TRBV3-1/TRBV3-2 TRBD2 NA CASSQETSGYSTDTQYF TGTGCCAGCAGCCAAGAAACTAGCGGGTATAGCACAGATACGCAGTATTTT
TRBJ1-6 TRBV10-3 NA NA CAISVDWTLNSPLHF TGTGCCATCAGTGTGGATTGGACACTGAATTCACCCCTCCACTTT
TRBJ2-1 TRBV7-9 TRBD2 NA CASSLPPGGRVDNEQFF TGTGCCAGCAGCTTACCCCCGGGGGGAAGGGTGGACAATGAGCAGTTCTTC
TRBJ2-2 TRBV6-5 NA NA CASSYGRVATGELFF TGTGCCAGCAGTTACGGCAGGGTTGCGACCGGGGAGCTGTTTTTT
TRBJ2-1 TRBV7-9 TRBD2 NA CASSQTSGVIPSDYNEQFF TGTGCCAGCAGCCAGACTAGCGGCGTTATACCTTCAGACTACAATGAGCAGTTCTTC
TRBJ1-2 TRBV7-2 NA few CASSQSTNGYTF TGTGCCAGCAGCCAATCGACAAATGGCTACACCTTC
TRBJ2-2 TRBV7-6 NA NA CASSPQTRRVTGELFF TGTGCCAGCAGCCCGCAGACTAGGAGGGTCACCGGGGAGCTGTTTTTT
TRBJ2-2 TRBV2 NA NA CASSGVNTGELFF TGTGCCAGCAGTGGAGTAAACACCGGGGAGCTGTTTTTT
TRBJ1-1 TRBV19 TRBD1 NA CASRWRGRDGTEAFF TGTGCCAGTAGATGGAGGGGGCGCGACGGCACTGAAGCTTTCTTT
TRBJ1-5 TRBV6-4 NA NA CASSAWKVLGPLYSNQPQHF TGTGCCAGCAGTGCCTGGAAAGTCCTGGGCCCCTTATATAGCAATCAGCCCCAGCATTTT
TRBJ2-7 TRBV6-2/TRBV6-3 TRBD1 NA CASSYLRGLTYEQYF TGTGCCAGCAGTTACCTAAGGGGGCTCACCTACGAGCAGTACTTC
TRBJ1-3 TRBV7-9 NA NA CASLERVSGNTIYF TGTGCCAGCCTGGAGAGGGTCTCTGGAAACACCATATATTTT
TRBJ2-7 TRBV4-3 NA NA CASSQDAGPTHEQYF TGCGCCAGCAGCCAAGATGCGGGGCCGACCCACGAGCAGTACTTC
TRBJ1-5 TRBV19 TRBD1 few CASTNGARDRDGNQPQHF TGTGCCAGTACCAATGGGGCACGGGACAGGGATGGCAATCAGCCCCAGCATTTT
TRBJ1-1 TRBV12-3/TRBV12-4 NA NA CASSSPFNTEAFF TGTGCCAGCAGTTCCCCTTTTAACACTGAAGCTTTCTTT
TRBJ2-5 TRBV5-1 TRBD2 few CASSHGLEGETQYF TGCGCCAGCAGCCACGGACTAGAAGGCGAGACCCAGTACTTC
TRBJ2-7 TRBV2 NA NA CASSTGLDYEQYF TGTGCCAGCAGCACCGGGTTAGACTACGAGCAGTACTTC
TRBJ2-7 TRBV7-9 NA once CASSLPERDEQYF TGTGCCAGCAGCTTACCCGAGAGGGATGAGCAGTACTTC
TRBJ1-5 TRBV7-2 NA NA CASSARGDQPQHF TGTGCCAGCAGCGCACGGGGTGATCAGCCCCAGCATTTT
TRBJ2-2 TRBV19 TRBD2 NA CASSMDRRRSGRYYTGELFF TGTGCCAGTAGTATGGACCGAAGGAGGAGCGGGAGGTATTACACCGGGGAGCTGTTTTTT
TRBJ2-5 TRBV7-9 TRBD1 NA CASSLRQGGFQETQYF TGTGCCAGCAGCCTCCGACAGGGGGGGTTCCAAGAGACCCAGTACTTC
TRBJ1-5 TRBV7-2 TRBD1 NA CASSLRQGARPLQPQHF TGTGCCAGCAGCTTACGACAGGGGGCGAGGCCTCTTCAGCCCCAGCATTTT
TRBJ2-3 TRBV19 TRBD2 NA CASSMSTSGPSDTQYF TGTGCCAGTAGTATGTCGACTAGCGGGCCTTCAGATACGCAGTATTTT
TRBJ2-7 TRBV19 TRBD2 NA CATRTSGSSNSYEQYF TGTGCCACCAGGACTAGCGGGAGTTCGAACTCCTACGAGCAGTACTTC
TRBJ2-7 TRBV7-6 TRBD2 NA CASSYGTRGYEQYF TGTGCCAGCAGCTACGGGACTAGGGGATACGAGCAGTACTTC
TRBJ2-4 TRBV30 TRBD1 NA CAWSIQRGTGENIQYF TGTGCCTGGTCAATCCAAAGGGGGACAGGGGAAAACATTCAGTACTTC
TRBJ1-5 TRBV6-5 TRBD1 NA CASRPTGDGPQHF TGTGCCAGCAGACCGACAGGGGATGGGCCCCAGCATTTT